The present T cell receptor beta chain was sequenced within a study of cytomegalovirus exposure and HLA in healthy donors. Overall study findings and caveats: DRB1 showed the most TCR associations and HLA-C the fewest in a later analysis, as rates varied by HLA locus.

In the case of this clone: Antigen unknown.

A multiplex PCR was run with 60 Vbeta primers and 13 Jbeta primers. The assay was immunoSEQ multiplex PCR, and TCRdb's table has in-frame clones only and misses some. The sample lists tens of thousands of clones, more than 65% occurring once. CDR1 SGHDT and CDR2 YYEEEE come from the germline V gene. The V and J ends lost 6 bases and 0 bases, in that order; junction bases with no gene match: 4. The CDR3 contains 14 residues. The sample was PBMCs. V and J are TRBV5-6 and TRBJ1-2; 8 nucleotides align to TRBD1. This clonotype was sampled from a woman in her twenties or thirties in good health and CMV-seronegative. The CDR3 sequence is CASTYRGTNYGYTF. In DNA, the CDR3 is TGTGCCAGCACCTACAGGGGGACTAACTATGGCTACACCTTC.